The text below deals with one T cell receptor beta chain. What it recognizes is unknown. The data stem from a study of T cell responses to AZD1222 COVID-19 vaccine. Regarding the study as a whole: Within unmutated variant regions lay the reported targets of nearly half of spike-specific TCRs. Seropositive status at baseline applied to only six AZD1222 recipients.

Germline-derived CDR1 and CDR2 are SGHAT and FQNNGV. There are 14 residues in the CDR3. The V gene lost 7 bases and the J gene lost 7 bases, with 17 bases spanning the gap. The method was immunoSEQ multiplex PCR; TCRdb's version includes in-frame clones alone and lacks a portion of them. Of about 120,000 clones listed, more than 80% are singletons. Sequences were derived from peripheral blood, sampled 28 days after the second dose of the MenACWY control vaccine. V gene TRBV11-2 combines with J gene TRBJ2-1; D is ambiguous. The source is an adult who received the MenACWY meningococcal vaccine as a control. In DNA, the CDR3 is TGTGCCAGCACCCTAAGGGCTAGTGGTAATGAGCAGTTCTTC. This translates into CASTLRASGNEQFF. Based on the CDR3 plus reference TRBV11-2 and TRBJ2-1, the full variable domain is EAGVAQSPRYKIIEKRQSVAFWCNPISGHATLYWYQQILGQGPKLLIQFQNNGVVDDSQLPKDRFSAERLKGVDSTLKIQPAKLEDSAVYLCASTLRASGNEQFFGPGTRLTVL.